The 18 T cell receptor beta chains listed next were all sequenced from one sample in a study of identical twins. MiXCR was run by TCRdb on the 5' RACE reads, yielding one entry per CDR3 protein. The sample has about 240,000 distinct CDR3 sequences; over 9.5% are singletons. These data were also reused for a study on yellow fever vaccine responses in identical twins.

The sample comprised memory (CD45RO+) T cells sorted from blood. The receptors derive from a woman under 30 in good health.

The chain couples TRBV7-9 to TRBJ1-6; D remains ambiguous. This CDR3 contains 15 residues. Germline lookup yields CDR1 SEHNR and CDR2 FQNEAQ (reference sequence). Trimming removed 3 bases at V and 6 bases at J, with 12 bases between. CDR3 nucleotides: TGTGCCAGCAGCTTGGGCTATTTCACTAATTCACCCCTCCACTTT. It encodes CASSLGYFTNSPLHF.

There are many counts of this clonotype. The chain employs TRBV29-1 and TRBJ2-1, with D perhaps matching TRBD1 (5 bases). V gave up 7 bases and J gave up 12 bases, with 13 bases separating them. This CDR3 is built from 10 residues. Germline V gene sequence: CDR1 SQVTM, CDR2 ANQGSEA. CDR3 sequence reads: CSAKVDRQFF. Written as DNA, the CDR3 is TGCAGCGCTAAGGTTGACAGGCAGTTCTTC.

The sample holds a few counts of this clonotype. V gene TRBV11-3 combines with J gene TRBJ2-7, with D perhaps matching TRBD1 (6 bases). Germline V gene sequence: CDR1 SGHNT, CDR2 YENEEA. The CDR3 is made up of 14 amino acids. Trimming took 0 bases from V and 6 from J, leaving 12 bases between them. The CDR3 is CASSLDGGSAEQYF. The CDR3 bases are TGTGCCAGCAGCTTAGATGGGGGCTCGGCCGAGCAGTACTTC.

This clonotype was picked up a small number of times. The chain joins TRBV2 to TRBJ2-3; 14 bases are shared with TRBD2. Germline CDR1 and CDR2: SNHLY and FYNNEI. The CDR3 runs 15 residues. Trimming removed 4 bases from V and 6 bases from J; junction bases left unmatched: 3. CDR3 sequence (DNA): TGTGCCAGCAGTGTGGGACTAGCGGGAGTTGATACGCAGTATTTT. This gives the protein CASSVGLAGVDTQYF.

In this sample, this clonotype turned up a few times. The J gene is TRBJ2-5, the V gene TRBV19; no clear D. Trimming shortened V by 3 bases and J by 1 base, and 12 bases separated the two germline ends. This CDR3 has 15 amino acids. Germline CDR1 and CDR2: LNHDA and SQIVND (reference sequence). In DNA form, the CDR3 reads TGTGCCAGTAGTATTGGGGTAGGAGTCCAAGAGACCCAGTACTTC. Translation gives CASSIGVGVQETQYF. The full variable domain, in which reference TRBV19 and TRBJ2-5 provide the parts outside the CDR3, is DGGITQSPKYLFRKEGQNVTLSCEQNLNHDAMYWYRQDPGQGLRLIYYSQIVNDFQKGDIAEGYSVSREKKESFPLTVTSAQKNPTAFYLCASSIGVGVQETQYFGPGTRLLVL.

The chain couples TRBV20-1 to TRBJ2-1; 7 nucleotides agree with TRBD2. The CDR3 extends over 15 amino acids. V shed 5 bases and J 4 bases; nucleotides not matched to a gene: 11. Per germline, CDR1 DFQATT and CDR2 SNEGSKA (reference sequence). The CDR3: CSAWMGGSSYNEQFF. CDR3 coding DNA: TGCAGTGCTTGGATGGGGGGGAGTAGTTACAATGAGCAGTTCTTC.

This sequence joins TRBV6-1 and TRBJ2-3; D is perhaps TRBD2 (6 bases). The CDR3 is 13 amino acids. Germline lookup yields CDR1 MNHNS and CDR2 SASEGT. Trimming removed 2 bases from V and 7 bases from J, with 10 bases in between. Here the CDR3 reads CASSESGGYTQYF. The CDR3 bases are TGTGCCAGCAGTGAAAGTGGGGGGTATACGCAGTATTTT.

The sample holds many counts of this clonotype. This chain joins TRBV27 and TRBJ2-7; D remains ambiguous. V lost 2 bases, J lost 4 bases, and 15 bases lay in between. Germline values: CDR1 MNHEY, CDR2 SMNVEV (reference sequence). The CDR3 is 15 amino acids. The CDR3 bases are TGTGCCAGCAGTTTAACAGCATCAATCTCTTACGAGCAGTACTTC. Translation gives CASSLTASISYEQYF.

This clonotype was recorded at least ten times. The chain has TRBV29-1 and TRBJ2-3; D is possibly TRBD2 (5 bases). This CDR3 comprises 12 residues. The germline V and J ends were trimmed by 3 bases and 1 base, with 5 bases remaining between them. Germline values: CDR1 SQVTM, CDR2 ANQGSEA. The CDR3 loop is CSVDGGTDTQYF. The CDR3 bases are TGCAGCGTTGACGGGGGCACAGATACGCAGTATTTT.

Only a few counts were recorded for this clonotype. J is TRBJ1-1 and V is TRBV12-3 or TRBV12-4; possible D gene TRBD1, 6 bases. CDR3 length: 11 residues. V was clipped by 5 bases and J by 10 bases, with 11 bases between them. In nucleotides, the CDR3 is TGTGCCAGCAGTCCGGACAGAGGAGCTTTCTTT. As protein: CASSPDRGAFF.

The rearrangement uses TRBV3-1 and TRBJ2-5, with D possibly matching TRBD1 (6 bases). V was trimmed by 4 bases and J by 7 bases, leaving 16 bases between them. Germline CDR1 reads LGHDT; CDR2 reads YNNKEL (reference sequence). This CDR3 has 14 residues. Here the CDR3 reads CASSPTQGPATQYF. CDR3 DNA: TGTGCCAGCAGCCCAACACAGGGCCCGGCGACCCAGTACTTC.

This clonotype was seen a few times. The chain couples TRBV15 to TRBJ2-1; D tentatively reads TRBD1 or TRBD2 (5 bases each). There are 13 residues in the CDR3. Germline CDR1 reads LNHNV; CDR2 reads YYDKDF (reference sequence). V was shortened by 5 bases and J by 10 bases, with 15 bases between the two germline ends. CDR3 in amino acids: CATSYGTVGEQFF. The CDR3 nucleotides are TGTGCCACCAGCTACGGGACCGTTGGGGAGCAGTTCTTC. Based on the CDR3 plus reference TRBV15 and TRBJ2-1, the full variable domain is DAMVIQNPRYQVTQFGKPVTLSCSQTLNHNVMYWYQQKSSQAPKLLFHYYDKDFNNEADTPDNFQSRRPNTSFCFLDIRSPGLGDTAMYLCATSYGTVGEQFFGPGTRLTVL.

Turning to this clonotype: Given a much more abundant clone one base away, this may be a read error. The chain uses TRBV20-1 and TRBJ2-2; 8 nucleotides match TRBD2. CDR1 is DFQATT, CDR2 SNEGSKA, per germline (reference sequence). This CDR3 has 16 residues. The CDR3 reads CCARAPGLDGSGELFF. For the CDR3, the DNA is TGCTGTGCTAGAGCCCCGGGACTAGATGGTTCCGGGGAGCTGTTTTTT.

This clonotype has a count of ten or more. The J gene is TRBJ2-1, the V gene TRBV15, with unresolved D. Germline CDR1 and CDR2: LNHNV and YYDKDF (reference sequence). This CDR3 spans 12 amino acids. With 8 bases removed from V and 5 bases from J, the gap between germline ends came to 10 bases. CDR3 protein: CATRSGNNEQFF. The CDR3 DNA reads TGTGCCACCCGTTCTGGAAACAATGAGCAGTTCTTC.

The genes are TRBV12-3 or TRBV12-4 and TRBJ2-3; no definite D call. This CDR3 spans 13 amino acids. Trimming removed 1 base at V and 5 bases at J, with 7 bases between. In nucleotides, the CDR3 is TGTGCCAGCAGTTTAGGTCAAGGAGATACGCAGTATTTT. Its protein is CASSLGQGDTQYF.

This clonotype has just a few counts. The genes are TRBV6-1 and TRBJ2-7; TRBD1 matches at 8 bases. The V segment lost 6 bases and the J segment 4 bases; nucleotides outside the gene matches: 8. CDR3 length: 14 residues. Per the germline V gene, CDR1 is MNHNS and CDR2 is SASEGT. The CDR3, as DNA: TGTGCCAGCAGCCTACAGGGGGTCCAGTACGAGCAGTACTTC. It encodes CASSLQGVQYEQYF.

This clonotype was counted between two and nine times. The CDR3 bases are TGTGCCAGCTCTCTCTCCCCGGTAGGGGAGCAGTACTTC. Its translation is CASSLSPVGEQYF. The V gene is TRBV18, the J gene TRBJ2-7; D is unresolved. V was trimmed by 6 bases and J by 7 bases, leaving 16 bases between them. CDR1 is KGHSH, CDR2 LQKENI, per germline. The CDR3 length is 13 residues. Together with reference TRBV18 and TRBJ2-7, the CDR3 gives the full variable domain: NAGVMQNPRHLVRRRGQEARLRCSPMKGHSHVYWYRQLPEEGLKFMVYLQKENIIDESGMPKERFSAEFPKEGPSILRIQQVVRGDSAAYFCASSLSPVGEQYFGPGTRLTVT.

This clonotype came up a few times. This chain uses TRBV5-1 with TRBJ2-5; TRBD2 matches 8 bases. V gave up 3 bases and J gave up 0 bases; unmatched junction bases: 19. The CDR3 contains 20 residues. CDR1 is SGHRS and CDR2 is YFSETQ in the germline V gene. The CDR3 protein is CASSSSGVGAGAWYQETQYF. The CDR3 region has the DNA TGCGCCAGCAGCTCCTCTGGCGTGGGAGCGGGGGCCTGGTACCAAGAGACCCAGTACTTC.